Following are 25 T cell receptor beta chains from one sample sequenced in a study of blood T cell repertoires in COVID-19. Profiled with immunoSEQ multiplex PCR; TCRdb holds only in-frame clones, not every one. The sample contains tens of thousands of clones, approximately 85% of which appear only once. Sequenced input: peripheral blood. The receptors here all came from a human donor in a cohort sampled during active COVID-19.

The chain has TRBV19 and TRBJ2-1; 14 bases agree with TRBD2. The CDR3 runs 17 residues. Germline trimming cut 6 bases from V and 8 bases from J; bases unmatched to any gene: 12. Germline CDR1 is LNHDA and CDR2 is SQIVND (reference sequence). The CDR3 nucleotides read TGTGCCAGTAGCCATAACGAGGGACTAGCGGGAGTAGATGAGCAGTTCTTC. It codes for CASSHNEGLAGVDEQFF.

V is TRBV29-1 and J is TRBJ2-1, with D maybe TRBD2 (6 bases). The CDR3 is made up of 11 amino acids. V shed 7 bases and J shed 6 bases, with 10 bases lying between them. Germline V gives CDR1 SQVTM, CDR2 ANQGSEA. CDR3 in amino acids: CSAAGPNEQFF. CDR3 bases: TGCAGCGCCGCGGGGCCCAATGAGCAGTTCTTC.

The chain joins TRBV11-2 to TRBJ1-5; 8 bases line up with TRBD1. V shed 3 bases, J shed 7 bases, and the junction held 5 bases outside the gene matches. Germline V gene sequence: CDR1 SGHAT, CDR2 FQNNGV. The CDR3 contains 14 residues. CDR3: CASSLGTGRQPQHF. The CDR3 DNA reads TGTGCCAGCAGCTTGGGGACAGGAAGACAGCCCCAGCATTTT.

The CDR3 loop reads CASSGPTEVGNTIYF. In nucleotides, the CDR3 is TGTGCCAGCTCCGGTCCGACGGAGGTTGGAAACACCATATATTTT. The chain carries TRBV18 and TRBJ1-3; no clear D gene. The CDR3 is 15 residues long. The germline V gene has CDR1 KGHSH and CDR2 LQKENI. V lost 6 bases and J lost 3, with 15 bases in between.

V and J are TRBV5-1 and TRBJ2-1; D gene ambiguous. Between the trimmed V and J ends, which lost 5 bases and 2 bases, there was a span of 8 bases. The CDR3 loop spans 13 amino acids. Looked up from germline, CDR1 is SGHRS and CDR2 is YFSETQ. In DNA, the CDR3 is TGCGCCAGCAGGGCCAATACCTACAATGAGCAGTTCTTC. This codes for CASRANTYNEQFF. Supplemented by reference TRBV5-1 and TRBJ2-1, the full variable domain reads KAGVTQTPRYLIKTRGQQVTLSCSPISGHRSVSWYQQTPGQGLQFLFEYFSETQRNKGNFPGRFSGRQFSNSRSEMNVSTLELGDSALYLCASRANTYNEQFFGPGTRLTVL.

The chain couples TRBV5-4 to TRBJ2-1; 14 nucleotides match TRBD2. This CDR3 comprises 16 residues. V lost 4 bases and J lost 7; bases outside the gene matches: 7. The germline V gene has CDR1 SGHNT and CDR2 YYREEE (reference sequence). The CDR3 is CASSPRLAGGQNEQFF. The CDR3 region has the DNA TGTGCCAGCAGCCCTCGACTAGCGGGGGGGCAAAATGAGCAGTTCTTC.

This chain uses TRBV7-2 with TRBJ2-5, with 7 bases aligning to TRBD1. Germline-derived CDR1 and CDR2 are SGHTA and FQGNSA. Losses at the gene ends were 4 bases for V and 5 bases for J; bases not matched to a gene: 10. The CDR3 sequence is 15 residues long. CDR3 loop: CASSSLGQIGETQYF. The CDR3 nucleotides read TGTGCCAGCAGCTCCCTGGGACAGATAGGCGAGACCCAGTACTTC.

The CDR3: CASRGTSGVYNEQFF. The CDR3 coding sequence is TGTGCCAGCAGGGGGACTAGCGGGGTCTACAATGAGCAGTTCTTC. The V call is TRBV2, the J call TRBJ2-1, with 13 bases fitting TRBD2. The germline V gene encodes CDR1 SNHLY and CDR2 FYNNEI. There are 15 residues in the CDR3. The V and J ends lost 6 bases and 3 bases, in that order; junction bases with no gene match: 2. The whole variable domain, remainder taken from reference TRBV2 and TRBJ2-1, is EPEVTQTPSHQVTQMGQEVILRCVPISNHLYFYWYRQILGQKVEFLVSFYNNEISEKSEIFDDQFSVERPDGSNFTLKIRSTKLEDSAMYFCASRGTSGVYNEQFFGPGTRLTVL.

The genes are TRBV7-2 and TRBJ2-1; the D gene is possibly TRBD1 (6 bases). From germline, CDR1 is SGHTA and CDR2 FQGNSA. This CDR3 spans 14 amino acids. The ends were cut back, 5 bases at V and 2 bases at J, with 10 bases in the middle. The CDR3 nucleotides read TGTGCCAGCAGCGCGGACAGTACCTACAATGAGCAGTTCTTC. This codes for CASSADSTYNEQFF. Full variable domain (missing parts from reference TRBV7-2 and TRBJ2-1): GAGVSQSPSNKVTEKGKDVELRCDPISGHTALYWYRQSLGQGLEFLIYFQGNSAPDKSGLPSDRFSAERTGGSVSTLTIQRTQQEDSAVYLCASSADSTYNEQFFGPGTRLTVL.

This chain joins TRBV2 and TRBJ2-3; 10 positions agree with TRBD2. J lost 12 bases, V lost 1 base, and 7 bases had no gene match. The CDR3 totals 14 residues. Germline V gene lookup returns CDR1 SNHLY and CDR2 FYNNEI. This CDR3 reads CASSEGTSGASQYF. The DNA of the CDR3 is TGTGCCAGCAGTGAAGGGACTAGCGGTGCCTCCCAGTATTTT.

The chain combines TRBV7-2 with TRBJ2-3; D may be TRBD2 (6 bases). In germline, CDR1 is SGHTA, CDR2 FQGNSA. Trimming took off 5 bases at V and 0 bases at J, with 12 bases between the two ends. There are 15 residues in the CDR3. The CDR3 nucleotides are TGTGCCAGCAGCCAGTACCGGGGGAGCACAGATACGCAGTATTTT. Protein product: CASSQYRGSTDTQYF.

This chain joins TRBV5-6 and TRBJ2-7; 15 bases match TRBD2. The V segment lost 5 bases and the J segment 2 bases; nucleotides outside the gene matches: 11. This CDR3 comprises 18 residues. Germline lookup yields CDR1 SGHDT and CDR2 YYEEEE. CDR3 coding DNA: TGTGCCAGCAGTGACCCGGGACTAGCGGGAGGTAGGGCCTACGAGCAGTACTTC. Translated: CASSDPGLAGGRAYEQYF.

The rearrangement links TRBV28 to TRBJ1-1; D is ambiguous. CDR3 size: 12 residues. The germline V gene encodes CDR1 MDHEN and CDR2 SYDVKM. Trimming removed 6 bases at V and 2 bases at J, with 7 bases between. CDR3 sequence reads: CASSLFNTEAFF. The CDR3 DNA reads TGTGCCAGCAGCCTATTCAACACTGAAGCTTTCTTT.

The V call is TRBV3-1 (or the pseudogene TRBV3-2), the J call TRBJ2-5; 10 nucleotides line up with TRBD2. Trimming at V came to 4 bases and at J to 7 bases, leaving 6 bases not matched to a gene. CDR3 length: 14 residues. Germline lookup yields CDR1 LGHDT and CDR2 YNNKEL (reference sequence). CDR3 coding DNA: TGTGCCAGCAGCCCGTCTAGCGGGAGCGGGACCCAGTACTTC. Amino acids: CASSPSSGSGTQYF.

The CDR3 DNA is TGTGCCAGTAGTATCAGGACTAGCGGGGGGGCATCTGAGCAGTTCTTC. It yields the protein CASSIRTSGGASEQFF. The V and J genes are TRBV19 and TRBJ2-1; TRBD2 agrees at 15 bases. Losses at the gene ends were 3 bases for V and 9 bases for J; bases not matched to a gene: 6. Germline lookup yields CDR1 LNHDA and CDR2 SQIVND (reference sequence). This CDR3 comprises 16 residues.

The genes are TRBV6-6 and TRBJ2-5; 7 nucleotides match TRBD1. There are 14 residues in the CDR3. Germline V gives CDR1 MNHNY, CDR2 SVGAGI (reference sequence). V was pared by 2 bases and J by 4 bases, with 4 bases of the junction left unmatched. DNA for the CDR3: TGTGCCAGCAGTTACACCAACAGGGGAGAGACCCAGTACTTC. Protein: CASSYTNRGETQYF.

This clone has just one count. The rearrangement links TRBV7-8 to TRBJ2-1; TRBD1 agrees at 8 bases. J was trimmed by 3 bases and V by 3 bases; bases with no gene match: 1. The germline gives CDR1 SGHVS, CDR2 FQNEAQ. This CDR3 contains 14 residues. CDR3 sequence: CASSLDRVYNEQFF. CDR3 in DNA: TGTGCCAGCAGCTTGGACAGGGTCTACAATGAGCAGTTCTTC.

The chain employs TRBV19 and TRBJ2-7; a possible D gene is TRBD2 (5 bases). Trimming removed 3 bases from V and 6 bases from J, with 15 bases in between. Germline lookup yields CDR1 LNHDA and CDR2 SQIVND (reference sequence). The CDR3 sequence is 14 residues long. This CDR3 is CASSISDIEGEQYF. CDR3 nucleotide sequence: TGTGCCAGTAGTATTTCCGATATCGAGGGCGAGCAGTACTTC.

The V call is TRBV4-1, the J call TRBJ2-3; D perhaps matches TRBD1 (6 bases). Germline V gene sequence: CDR1 MGHRA, CDR2 YSYEKL. CDR3 size: 17 residues. V was pared by 1 base and J by 1 base, with 15 bases between. CDR3 sequence: CASSQGIKDSRTDTQYF. CDR3 DNA sequence: TGCGCCAGCAGCCAAGGGATTAAGGACAGCCGCACAGATACGCAGTATTTT.

The chain carries TRBV19 and TRBJ2-3; 10 positions match TRBD2. This CDR3 contains 16 residues. Trimming cost V 3 bases and J 4 bases; bases outside gene matches: 7. Germline CDR1 reads LNHDA; CDR2 reads SQIVND (reference sequence). The CDR3 loop reads CASSMGLAGGPDTQYF. CDR3 nucleotide sequence: TGTGCCAGTAGTATGGGTTTAGCGGGGGGCCCAGATACGCAGTATTTT.

The rearrangement links TRBV27 to TRBJ1-6; TRBD1 might be the D (6 bases). The CDR3 is made up of 15 amino acids. Trimming took off 7 bases at V and 3 bases at J, with 13 bases between the two ends. Looked up from germline, CDR1 is MNHEY and CDR2 is SMNVEV (reference sequence). This chain's CDR3 is CASKIRQDYNSPLHF. The CDR3 nucleotides are TGTGCCAGCAAGATACGACAGGACTATAATTCACCCCTCCACTTT.

This chain joins TRBV7-2 and TRBJ2-5, with D possibly TRBD1 on 6 matching bases. This CDR3 has 14 amino acids. CDR1 is SGHTA and CDR2 is FQGNSA in the germline V gene. Trimming shortened V by 1 base and J by 7 bases, and 13 bases separated the two germline ends. CDR3 coding DNA: TGTGCCAGCAGCTTAGTAGTTGGACAGTCGACCCAGTACTTC. It is translated as CASSLVVGQSTQYF.

The chain employs TRBV5-1 and TRBJ1-1; a possible D gene is TRBD1 (6 bases). The CDR3 spans 16 residues. Trimming took 2 bases from V and 6 from J, leaving 20 bases between them. CDR1 and CDR2 from the germline V gene are SGHRS and YFSETQ. CDR3 amino acids: CASSFPSGGALAEAFF. CDR3 bases: TGCGCCAGCAGCTTTCCATCCGGGGGGGCACTTGCTGAAGCTTTCTTT.

V is TRBV5-5 and J is TRBJ1-5; perhaps TRBD1 as D (6 bases). The CDR3 covers 15 residues. With 1 base removed from V and 1 base from J, the gap between germline ends came to 9 bases. The germline V gene has CDR1 SGHKS and CDR2 YYEKEE (reference sequence). The CDR3, as DNA: TGTGCCAGCAGCTTGAGGACAGAGAGCAATCAGCCCCAGCATTTT. Translation: CASSLRTESNQPQHF.

The rearrangement joins TRBV2 to TRBJ2-5, with 8 bases fitting TRBD2. V lost 0 bases to trimming and J lost 3 bases; unmatched junction nucleotides: 3. The CDR3 has 15 residues. The germline V gene encodes CDR1 SNHLY and CDR2 FYNNEI. The CDR3, as DNA: TGTGCCAGCAGTGAAGCCCGGGGGGGGGAAGAGACCCAGTACTTC. Protein: CASSEARGGEETQYF.